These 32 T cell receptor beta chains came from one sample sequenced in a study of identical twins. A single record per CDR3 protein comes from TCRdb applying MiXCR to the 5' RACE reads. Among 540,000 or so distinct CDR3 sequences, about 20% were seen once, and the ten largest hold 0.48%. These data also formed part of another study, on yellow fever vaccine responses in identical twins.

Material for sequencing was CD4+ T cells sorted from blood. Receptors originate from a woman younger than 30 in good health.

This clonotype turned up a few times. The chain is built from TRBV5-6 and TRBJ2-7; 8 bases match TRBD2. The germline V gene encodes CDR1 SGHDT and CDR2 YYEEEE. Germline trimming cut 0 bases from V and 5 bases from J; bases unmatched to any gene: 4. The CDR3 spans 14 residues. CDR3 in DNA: TGTGCCAGCAGCTTGGTCGGGAGGGCCAACGAGCAGTACTTC. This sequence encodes CASSLVGRANEQYF.

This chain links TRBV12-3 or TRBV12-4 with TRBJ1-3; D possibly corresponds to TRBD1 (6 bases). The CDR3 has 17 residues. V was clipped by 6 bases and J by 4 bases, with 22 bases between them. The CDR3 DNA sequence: TGTGCCAGCAGCCTCGTGGGGACACAATTTGGGGGAAACACCATATATTTT. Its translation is CASSLVGTQFGGNTIYF.

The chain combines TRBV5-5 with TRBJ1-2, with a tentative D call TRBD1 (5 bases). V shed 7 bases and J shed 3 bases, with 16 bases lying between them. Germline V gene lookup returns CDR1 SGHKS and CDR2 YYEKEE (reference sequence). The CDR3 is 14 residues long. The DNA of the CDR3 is TGTGCCAGCGCAATCCTAGACAGACACTATGGCTACACCTTC. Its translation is CASAILDRHYGYTF.

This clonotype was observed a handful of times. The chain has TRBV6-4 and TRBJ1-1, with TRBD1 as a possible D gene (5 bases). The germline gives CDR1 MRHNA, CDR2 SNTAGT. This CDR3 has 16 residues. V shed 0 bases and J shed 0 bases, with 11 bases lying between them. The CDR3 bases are TGTGCCAGCAGTGACTCGGGGACCTTCATGAACACTGAAGCTTTCTTT. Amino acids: CASSDSGTFMNTEAFF.

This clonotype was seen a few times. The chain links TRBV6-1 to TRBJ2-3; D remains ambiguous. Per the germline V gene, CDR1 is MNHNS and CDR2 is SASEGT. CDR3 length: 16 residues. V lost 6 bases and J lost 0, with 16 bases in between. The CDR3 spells CASSPSSIASTDTQYF. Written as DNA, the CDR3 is TGTGCCAGCAGCCCCTCTTCCATTGCTAGCACAGATACGCAGTATTTT.

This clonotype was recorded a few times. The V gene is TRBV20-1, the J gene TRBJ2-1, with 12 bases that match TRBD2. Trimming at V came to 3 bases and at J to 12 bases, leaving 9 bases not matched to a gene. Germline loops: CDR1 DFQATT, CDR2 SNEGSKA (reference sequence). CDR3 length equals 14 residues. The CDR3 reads CSARTSGSGVGQFF. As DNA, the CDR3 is TGCAGTGCTAGGACTAGCGGGAGCGGGGTGGGGCAGTTCTTC.

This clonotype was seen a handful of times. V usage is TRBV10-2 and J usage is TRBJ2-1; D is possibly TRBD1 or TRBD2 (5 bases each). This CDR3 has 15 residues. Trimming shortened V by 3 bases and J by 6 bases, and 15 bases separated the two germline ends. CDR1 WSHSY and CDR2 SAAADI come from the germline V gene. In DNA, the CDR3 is TGCGCCAGCAGTGATCGAGGCTATGGGGGCAATGAGCAGTTCTTC. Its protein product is CASSDRGYGGNEQFF.

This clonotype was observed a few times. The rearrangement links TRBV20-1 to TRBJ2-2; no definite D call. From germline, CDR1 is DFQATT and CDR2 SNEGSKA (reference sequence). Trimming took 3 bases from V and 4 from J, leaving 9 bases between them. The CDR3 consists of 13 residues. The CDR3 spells CSASGLGTGELFF. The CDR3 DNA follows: TGCAGTGCTAGTGGCCTAGGCACCGGGGAGCTGTTTTTT.

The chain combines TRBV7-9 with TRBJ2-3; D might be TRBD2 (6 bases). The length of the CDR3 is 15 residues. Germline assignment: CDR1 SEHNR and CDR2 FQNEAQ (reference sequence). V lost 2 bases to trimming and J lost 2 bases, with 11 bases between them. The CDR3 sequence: CASSLRDSATDTQYF. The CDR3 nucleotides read TGTGCCAGCAGCTTAAGGGACTCCGCCACAGATACGCAGTATTTT.

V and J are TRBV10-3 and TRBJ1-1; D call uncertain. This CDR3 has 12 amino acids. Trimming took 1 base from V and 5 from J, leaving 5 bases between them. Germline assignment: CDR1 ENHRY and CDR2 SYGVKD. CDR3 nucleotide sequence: TGTGCCATCAGTGAGTGGGTGACTGAAGCTTTCTTT. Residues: CAISEWVTEAFF.

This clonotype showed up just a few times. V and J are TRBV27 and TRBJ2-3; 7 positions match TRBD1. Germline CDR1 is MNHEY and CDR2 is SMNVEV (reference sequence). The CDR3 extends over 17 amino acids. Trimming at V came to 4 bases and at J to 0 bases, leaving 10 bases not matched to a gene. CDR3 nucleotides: TGTGCCAGCAGTTCTCTTACAGGGGCTCGAAGCACAGATACGCAGTATTTT. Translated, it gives CASSSLTGARSTDTQYF.

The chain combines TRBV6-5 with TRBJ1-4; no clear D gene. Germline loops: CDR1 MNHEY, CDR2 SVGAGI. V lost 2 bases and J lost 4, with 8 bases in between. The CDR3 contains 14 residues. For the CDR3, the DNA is TGTGCCAGCAGTTACGGACGGAGTAATGAAAAACTGTTTTTT. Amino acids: CASSYGRSNEKLFF.

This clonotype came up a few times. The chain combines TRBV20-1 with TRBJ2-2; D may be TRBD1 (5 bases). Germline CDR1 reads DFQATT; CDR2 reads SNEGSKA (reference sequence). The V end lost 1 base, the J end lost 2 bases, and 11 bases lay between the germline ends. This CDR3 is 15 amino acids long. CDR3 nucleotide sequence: TGCAGTGCTAGAGTTCCCCAGGGAAACACCGGGGAGCTGTTTTTT. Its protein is CSARVPQGNTGELFF.

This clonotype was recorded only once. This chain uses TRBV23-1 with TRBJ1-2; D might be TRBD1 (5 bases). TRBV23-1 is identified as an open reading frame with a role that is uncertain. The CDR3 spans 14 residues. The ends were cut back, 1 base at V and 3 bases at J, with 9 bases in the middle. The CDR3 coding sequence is TGCGCCAGCAGTCAATTCCAGGGATACTATGGCTACACCTTC. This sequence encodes CASSQFQGYYGYTF.

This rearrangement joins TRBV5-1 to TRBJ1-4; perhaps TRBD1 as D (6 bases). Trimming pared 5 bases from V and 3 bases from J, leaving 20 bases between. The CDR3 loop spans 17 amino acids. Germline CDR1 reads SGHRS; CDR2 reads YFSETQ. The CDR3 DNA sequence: TGCGCCAGCAGTCGCGCGGGGGGGGCGGCGGCTAATGAAAAACTGTTTTTT. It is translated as CASSRAGGAAANEKLFF.

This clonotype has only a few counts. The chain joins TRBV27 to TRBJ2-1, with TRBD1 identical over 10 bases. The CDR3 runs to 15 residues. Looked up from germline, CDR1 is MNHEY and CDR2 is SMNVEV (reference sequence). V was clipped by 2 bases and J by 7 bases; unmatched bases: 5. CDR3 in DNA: TGTGCCAGCAGTTTAATGGGGACAGGGGATAATGAGCAGTTCTTC. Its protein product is CASSLMGTGDNEQFF.

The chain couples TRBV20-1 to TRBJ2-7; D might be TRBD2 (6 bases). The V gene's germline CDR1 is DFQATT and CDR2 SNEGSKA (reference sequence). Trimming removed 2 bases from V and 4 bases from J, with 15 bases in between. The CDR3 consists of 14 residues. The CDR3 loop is CSARLPGVEYEQYF. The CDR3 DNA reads TGCAGTGCTAGATTGCCGGGGGTGGAGTACGAGCAGTACTTC.

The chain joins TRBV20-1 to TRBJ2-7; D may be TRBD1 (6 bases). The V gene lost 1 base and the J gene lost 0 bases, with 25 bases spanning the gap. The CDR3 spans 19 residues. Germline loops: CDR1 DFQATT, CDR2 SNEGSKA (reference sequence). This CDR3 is CSARGGLLMTRSPSYEQYF. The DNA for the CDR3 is TGCAGTGCTAGAGGGGGGCTGTTGATGACAAGGTCCCCCTCCTACGAGCAGTACTTC.

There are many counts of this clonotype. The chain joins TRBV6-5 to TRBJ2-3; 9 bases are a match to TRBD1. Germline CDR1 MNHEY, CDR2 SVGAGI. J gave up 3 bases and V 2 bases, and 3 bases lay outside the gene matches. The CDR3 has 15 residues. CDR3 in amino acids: CASSYGTGRTDTQYF. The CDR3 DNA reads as TGTGCCAGCAGTTACGGGACAGGGAGGACAGATACGCAGTATTTT.

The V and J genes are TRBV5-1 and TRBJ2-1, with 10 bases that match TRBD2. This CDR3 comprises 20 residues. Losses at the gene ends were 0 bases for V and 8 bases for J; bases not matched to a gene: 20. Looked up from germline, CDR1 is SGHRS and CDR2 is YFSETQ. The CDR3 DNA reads TGCGCCAGCAGCTTGGTGATGGACCTGCTAGCGGGAGTCGTTAGCCATGAGCAGTTCTTC. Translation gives CASSLVMDLLAGVVSHEQFF.

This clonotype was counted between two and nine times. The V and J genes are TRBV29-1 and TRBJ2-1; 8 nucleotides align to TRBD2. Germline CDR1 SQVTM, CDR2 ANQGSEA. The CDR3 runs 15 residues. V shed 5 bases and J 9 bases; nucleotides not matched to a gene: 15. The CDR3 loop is CSVMIRGLGVGEQFF. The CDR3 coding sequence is TGCAGCGTTATGATACGGGGACTAGGGGTTGGTGAGCAGTTCTTC.

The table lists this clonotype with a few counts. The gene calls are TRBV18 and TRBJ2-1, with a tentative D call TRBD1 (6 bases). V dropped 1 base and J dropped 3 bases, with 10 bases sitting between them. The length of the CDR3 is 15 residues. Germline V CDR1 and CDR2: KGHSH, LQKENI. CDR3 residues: CASSPRNRVYNEQFF. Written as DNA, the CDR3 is TGTGCCAGCTCACCACGGAACAGGGTCTACAATGAGCAGTTCTTC.

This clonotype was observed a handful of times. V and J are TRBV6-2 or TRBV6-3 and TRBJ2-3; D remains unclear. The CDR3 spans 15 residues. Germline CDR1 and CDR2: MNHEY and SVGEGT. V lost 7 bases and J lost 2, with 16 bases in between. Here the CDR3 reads CASKRSPDSTDTQYF. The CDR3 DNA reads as TGTGCCAGCAAAAGGTCCCCCGACTCCACAGATACGCAGTATTTT.

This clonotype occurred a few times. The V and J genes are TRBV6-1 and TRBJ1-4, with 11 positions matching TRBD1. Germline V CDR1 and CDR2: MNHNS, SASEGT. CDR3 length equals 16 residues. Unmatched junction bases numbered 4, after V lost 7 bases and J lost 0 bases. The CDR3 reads CASTGTGGSTNEKLFF. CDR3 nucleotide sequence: TGTGCCAGCACCGGGACAGGGGGTTCAACTAATGAAAAACTGTTTTTT.

The CDR3 sequence: CSARGQIYEQYF. DNA of the CDR3: TGCAGTGCTAGAGGACAGATCTACGAGCAGTACTTC. The V call is TRBV20-1, the J call TRBJ2-7; D is perhaps TRBD1 (5 bases). V was trimmed by 1 base and J by 3 bases, leaving 7 bases between them. This CDR3 is 12 amino acids long. CDR1 and CDR2 from the germline V gene are DFQATT and SNEGSKA (reference sequence).

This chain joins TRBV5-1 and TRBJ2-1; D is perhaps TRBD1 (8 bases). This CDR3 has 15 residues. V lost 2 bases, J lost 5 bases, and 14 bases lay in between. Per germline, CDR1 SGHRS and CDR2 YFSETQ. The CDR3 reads CASSLQGGKHNEQFF. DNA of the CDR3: TGCGCCAGCAGCTTACAGGGGGGGAAGCACAATGAGCAGTTCTTC.

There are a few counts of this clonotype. In DNA, the CDR3 is TGTGCCAGCAGTGAAGGTCGGGGAGAGACCCAGTACTTC. It codes for CASSEGRGETQYF. This chain connects TRBV2 to TRBJ2-5; possibly TRBD2 for D (5 bases). Germline assignment: CDR1 SNHLY and CDR2 FYNNEI. The V end lost 1 base, the J end lost 4 bases, and 7 bases lay between the germline ends. The CDR3 is 13 residues long.

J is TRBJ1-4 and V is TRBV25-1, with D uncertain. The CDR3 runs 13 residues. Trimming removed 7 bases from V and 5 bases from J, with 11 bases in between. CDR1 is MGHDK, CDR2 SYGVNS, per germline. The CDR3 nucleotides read TGTGCCAGCACTGACGGATTAAATGAAAAACTGTTTTTT. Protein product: CASTDGLNEKLFF. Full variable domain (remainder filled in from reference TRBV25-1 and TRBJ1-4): EADIYQTPRYLVIGTGKKITLECSQTMGHDKMYWYQQDPGMELHLIHYSYGVNSTEKGDLSSESTVSRIRTEHFPLTLESARPSHTSQYLCASTDGLNEKLFFGSGTQLSVL.

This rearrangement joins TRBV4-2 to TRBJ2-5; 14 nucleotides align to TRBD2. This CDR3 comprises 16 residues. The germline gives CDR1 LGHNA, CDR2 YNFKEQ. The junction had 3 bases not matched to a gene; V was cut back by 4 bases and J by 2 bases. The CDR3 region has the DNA TGTGCCAGCAGCCGAGGGACTAGCGGGGGACAAGAGACCCAGTACTTC. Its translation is CASSRGTSGGQETQYF.

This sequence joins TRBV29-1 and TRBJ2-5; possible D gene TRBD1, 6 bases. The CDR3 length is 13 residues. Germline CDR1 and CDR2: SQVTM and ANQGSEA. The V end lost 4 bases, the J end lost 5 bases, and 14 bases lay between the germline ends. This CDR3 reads CSVVQGNRETQYF. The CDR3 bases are TGCAGCGTTGTACAGGGAAACAGGGAGACCCAGTACTTC.

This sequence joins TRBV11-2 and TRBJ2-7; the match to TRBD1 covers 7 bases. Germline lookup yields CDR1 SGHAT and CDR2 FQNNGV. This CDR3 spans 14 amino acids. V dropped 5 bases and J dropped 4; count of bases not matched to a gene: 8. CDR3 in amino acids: CASSPDRAGYEQYV. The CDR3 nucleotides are TGTGCCAGCAGCCCCGACAGGGCAGGGTACGAGCAGTACGTC.

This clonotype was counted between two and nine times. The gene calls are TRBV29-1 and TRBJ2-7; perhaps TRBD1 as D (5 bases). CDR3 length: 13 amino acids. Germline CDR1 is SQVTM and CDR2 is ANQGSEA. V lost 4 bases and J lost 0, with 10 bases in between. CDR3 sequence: CSVGQGFSYEQYF. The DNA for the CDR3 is TGCAGCGTTGGTCAGGGTTTCTCCTACGAGCAGTACTTC.